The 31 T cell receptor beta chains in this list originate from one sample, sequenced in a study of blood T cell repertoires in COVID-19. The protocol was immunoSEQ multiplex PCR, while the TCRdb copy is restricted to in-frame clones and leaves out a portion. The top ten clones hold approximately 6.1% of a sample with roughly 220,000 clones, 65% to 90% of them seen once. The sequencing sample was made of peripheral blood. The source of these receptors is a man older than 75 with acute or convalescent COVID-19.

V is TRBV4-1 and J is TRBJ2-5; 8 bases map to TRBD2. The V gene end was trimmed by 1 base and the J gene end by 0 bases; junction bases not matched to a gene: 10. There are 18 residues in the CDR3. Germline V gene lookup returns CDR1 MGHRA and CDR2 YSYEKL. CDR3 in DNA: TGCGCCAGCAGCCAAGTTTATCCCTTAGCGGGAAACCAAGAGACCCAGTACTTC. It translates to CASSQVYPLAGNQETQYF.

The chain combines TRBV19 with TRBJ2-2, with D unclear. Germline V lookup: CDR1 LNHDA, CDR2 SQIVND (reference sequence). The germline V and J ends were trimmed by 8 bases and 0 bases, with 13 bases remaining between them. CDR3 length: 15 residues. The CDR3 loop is CASRKTAANTGELFF. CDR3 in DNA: TGTGCCAGTCGAAAGACTGCCGCGAACACCGGGGAGCTGTTTTTT.

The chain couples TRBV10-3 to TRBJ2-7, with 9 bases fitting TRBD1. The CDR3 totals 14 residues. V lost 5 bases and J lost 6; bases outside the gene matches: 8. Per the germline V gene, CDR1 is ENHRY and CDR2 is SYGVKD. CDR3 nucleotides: TGTGCCATCAGTAACCCGGGACAGGGTTTCGAGCAGTACGTC. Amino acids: CAISNPGQGFEQYV.

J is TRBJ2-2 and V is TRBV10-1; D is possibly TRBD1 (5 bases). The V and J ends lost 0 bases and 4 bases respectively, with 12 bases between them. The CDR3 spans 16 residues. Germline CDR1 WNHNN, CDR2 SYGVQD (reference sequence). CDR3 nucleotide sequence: TGCGCCAGCAGTGAGTCAGGTCAGGGCGGCACCGGGGAGCTGTTTTTT. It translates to CASSESGQGGTGELFF.

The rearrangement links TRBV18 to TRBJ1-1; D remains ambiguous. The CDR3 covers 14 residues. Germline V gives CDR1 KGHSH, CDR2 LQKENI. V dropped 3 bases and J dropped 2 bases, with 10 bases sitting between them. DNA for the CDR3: TGTGCCAGCTCACCGTCGGCAGGAAACACTGAAGCTTTCTTT. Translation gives CASSPSAGNTEAFF.

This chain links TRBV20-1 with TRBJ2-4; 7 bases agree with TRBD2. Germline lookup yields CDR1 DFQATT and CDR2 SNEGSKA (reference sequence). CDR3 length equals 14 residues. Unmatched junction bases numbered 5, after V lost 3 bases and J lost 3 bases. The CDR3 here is CSASAQRDKNIQYF. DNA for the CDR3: TGCAGTGCTAGTGCCCAGCGGGACAAAAACATTCAGTACTTC.

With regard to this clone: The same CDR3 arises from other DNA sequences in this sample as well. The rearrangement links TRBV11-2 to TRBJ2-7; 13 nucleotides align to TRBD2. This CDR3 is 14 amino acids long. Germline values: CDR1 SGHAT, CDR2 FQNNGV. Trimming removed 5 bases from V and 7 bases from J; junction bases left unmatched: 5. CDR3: CASSPGLAGVEQYV. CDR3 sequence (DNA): TGTGCCAGCAGCCCCGGACTAGCGGGAGTTGAGCAGTACGTC.

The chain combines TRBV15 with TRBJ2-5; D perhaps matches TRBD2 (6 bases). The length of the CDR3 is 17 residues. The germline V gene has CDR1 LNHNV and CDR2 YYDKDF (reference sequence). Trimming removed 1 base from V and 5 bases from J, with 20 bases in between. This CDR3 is CATSRAKLGGGAETQYF. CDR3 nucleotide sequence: TGTGCCACCAGCAGAGCTAAATTGGGGGGAGGAGCGGAGACCCAGTACTTC.

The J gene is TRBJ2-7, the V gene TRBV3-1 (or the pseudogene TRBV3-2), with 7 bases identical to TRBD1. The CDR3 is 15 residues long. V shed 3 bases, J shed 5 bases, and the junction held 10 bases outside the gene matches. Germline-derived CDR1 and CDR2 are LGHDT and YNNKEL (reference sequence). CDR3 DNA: TGTGCCAGCAGCCATCCGGTACAGGGGAACCACGAGCAGTACTTC. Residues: CASSHPVQGNHEQYF.

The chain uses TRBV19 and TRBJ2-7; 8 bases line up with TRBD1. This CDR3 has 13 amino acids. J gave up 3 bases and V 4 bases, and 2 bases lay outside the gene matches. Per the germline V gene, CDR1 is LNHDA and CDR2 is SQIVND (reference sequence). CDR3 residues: CASSTGTGYEQYF. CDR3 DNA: TGTGCCAGTAGTACCGGGACAGGCTACGAGCAGTACTTC.

The CDR3 sequence is CASRSDRGGSWNYGYTF. The CDR3 DNA follows: TGTGCCAGCAGAAGTGACAGGGGAGGCTCTTGGAACTATGGCTACACCTTC. The genes are TRBV28 and TRBJ1-2, with 8 nucleotides matching TRBD1. The J segment lost 2 bases and the V segment lost 6 bases, leaving 14 bases of the junction unmatched. CDR1 is MDHEN, CDR2 SYDVKM, per germline. This CDR3 region has 17 residues.

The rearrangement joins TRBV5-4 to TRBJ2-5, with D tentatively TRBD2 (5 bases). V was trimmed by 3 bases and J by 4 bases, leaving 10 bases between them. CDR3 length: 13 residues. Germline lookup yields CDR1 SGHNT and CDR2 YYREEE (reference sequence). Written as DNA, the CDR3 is TGTGCCAGCAGCTCCGGAGGTAGAGAGACCCAGTACTTC. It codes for CASSSGGRETQYF.

CDR3 loop: CASSSQLSNTGELFF. DNA for the CDR3: TGTGCCAGCAGCTCCCAACTCTCGAACACCGGGGAGCTGTTTTTT. The genes are TRBV7-6 and TRBJ2-2; D not certain. This CDR3 has 15 amino acids. The V gene's germline CDR1 is SGHVS and CDR2 FNYEAQ. V was cut by 4 bases and J by 0 bases, with 9 bases left in between.

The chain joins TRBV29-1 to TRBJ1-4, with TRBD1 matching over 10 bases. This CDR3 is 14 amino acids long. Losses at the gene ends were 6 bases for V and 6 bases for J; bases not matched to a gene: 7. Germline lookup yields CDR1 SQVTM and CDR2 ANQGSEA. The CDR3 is CSVGTGVSHEKLFF. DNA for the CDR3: TGCAGCGTAGGGACAGGGGTTAGTCATGAAAAACTGTTTTTT. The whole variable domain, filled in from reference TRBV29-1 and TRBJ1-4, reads SAVISQKPSRDICQRGTSLTIQCQVDSQVTMMFWYRQQPGQSLTLIATANQGSEATYESGFVIDKFPISRPNLTFSTLTVSNMSPEDSSIYLCSVGTGVSHEKLFFGSGTQLSVL.

The CDR3 loop is CASSYAGMNTEAFF. The CDR3 nucleotides read TGTGCCAGCAGTTACGCAGGGATGAACACTGAAGCTTTCTTT. The V gene is TRBV6-6, the J gene TRBJ1-1; perhaps TRBD1 as D (5 bases). Trimming took 2 bases from V and 0 from J, leaving 7 bases between them. This CDR3 is built from 14 residues. Germline lookup yields CDR1 MNHNY and CDR2 SVGAGI (reference sequence).

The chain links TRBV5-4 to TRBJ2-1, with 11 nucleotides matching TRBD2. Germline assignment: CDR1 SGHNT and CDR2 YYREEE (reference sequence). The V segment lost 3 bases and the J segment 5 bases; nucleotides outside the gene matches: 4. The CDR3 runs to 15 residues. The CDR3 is CASSSGLAVNNEQFF. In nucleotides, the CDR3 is TGTGCCAGCAGCTCGGGACTAGCGGTAAACAATGAGCAGTTCTTC.

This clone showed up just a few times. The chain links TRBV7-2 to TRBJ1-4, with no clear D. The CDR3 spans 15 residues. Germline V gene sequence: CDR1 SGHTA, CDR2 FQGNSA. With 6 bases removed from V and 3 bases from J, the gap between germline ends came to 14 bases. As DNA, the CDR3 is TGTGCCAGCAGTCATACGGGAGCTCCTAATGAAAAACTGTTTTTT. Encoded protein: CASSHTGAPNEKLFF.

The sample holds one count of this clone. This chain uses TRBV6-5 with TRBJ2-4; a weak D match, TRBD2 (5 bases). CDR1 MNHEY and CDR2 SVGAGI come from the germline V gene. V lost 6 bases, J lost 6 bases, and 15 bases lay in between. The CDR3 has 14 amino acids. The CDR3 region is CASRSGRLANIQYF. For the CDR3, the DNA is TGTGCCAGCAGGTCGGGGAGACTCGCAAACATTCAGTACTTC.

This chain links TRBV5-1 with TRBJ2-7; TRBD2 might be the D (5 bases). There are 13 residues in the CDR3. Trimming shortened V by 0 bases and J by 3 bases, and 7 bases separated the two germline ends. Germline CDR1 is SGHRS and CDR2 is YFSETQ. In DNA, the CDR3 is TGCGCCAGCAGCTTGGAGACTAACTACGAGCAGTACTTC. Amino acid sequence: CASSLETNYEQYF.

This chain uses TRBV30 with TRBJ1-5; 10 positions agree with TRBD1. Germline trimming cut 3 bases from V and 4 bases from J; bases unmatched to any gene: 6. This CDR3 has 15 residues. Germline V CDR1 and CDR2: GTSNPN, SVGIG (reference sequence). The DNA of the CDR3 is TGTGCCTGGAGCGCAGGGACAGGGGCAAATCAGCCCCAGCATTTT. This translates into CAWSAGTGANQPQHF.

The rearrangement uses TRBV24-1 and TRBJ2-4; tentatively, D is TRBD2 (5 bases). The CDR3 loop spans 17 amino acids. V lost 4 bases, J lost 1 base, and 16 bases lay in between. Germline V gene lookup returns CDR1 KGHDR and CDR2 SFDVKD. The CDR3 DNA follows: TGTGCCACCAGTGAGAGGCGGGCCCTCCAGGCCAAAAACATTCAGTACTTC. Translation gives CATSERRALQAKNIQYF.

Written as DNA, the CDR3 is TGTGCCAGCAGTTCGGGACTTTTAATGGGCGGGGAGCTGTTTTTT. Its protein product is CASSSGLLMGGELFF. The rearrangement joins TRBV27 to TRBJ2-2, with D possibly matching TRBD2 (6 bases). CDR3 size: 15 residues. The V end lost 4 bases, the J end lost 7 bases, and 16 bases lay between the germline ends. The germline gives CDR1 MNHEY, CDR2 SMNVEV (reference sequence).

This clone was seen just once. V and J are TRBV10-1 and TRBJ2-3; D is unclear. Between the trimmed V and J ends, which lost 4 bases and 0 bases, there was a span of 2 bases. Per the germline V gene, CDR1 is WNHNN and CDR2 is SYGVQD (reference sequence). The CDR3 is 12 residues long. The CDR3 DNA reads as TGCGCCAGCAGTGCTAGCACAGATACGCAGTATTTT. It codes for CASSASTDTQYF.

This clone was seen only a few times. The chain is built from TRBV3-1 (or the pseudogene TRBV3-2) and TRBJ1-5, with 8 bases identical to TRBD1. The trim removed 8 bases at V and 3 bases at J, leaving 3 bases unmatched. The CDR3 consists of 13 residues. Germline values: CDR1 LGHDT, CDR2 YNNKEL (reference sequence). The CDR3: CASSQGDNQPQHF. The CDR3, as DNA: TGTGCCAGCTCACAGGGGGACAATCAGCCCCAGCATTTT.

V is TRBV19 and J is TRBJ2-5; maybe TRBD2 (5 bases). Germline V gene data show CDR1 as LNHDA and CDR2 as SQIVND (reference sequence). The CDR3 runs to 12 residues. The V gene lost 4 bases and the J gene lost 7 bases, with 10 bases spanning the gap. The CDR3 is CASSTDSGTQYF. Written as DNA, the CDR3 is TGTGCCAGTAGTACGGACTCCGGGACCCAGTACTTC.

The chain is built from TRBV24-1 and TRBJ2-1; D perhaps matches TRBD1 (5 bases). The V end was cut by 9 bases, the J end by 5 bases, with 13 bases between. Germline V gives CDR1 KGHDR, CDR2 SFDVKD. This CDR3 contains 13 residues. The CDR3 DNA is TGTGCCACCTCGACAGTAGTTGACAATGAGCAGTTCTTC. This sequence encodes CATSTVVDNEQFF.

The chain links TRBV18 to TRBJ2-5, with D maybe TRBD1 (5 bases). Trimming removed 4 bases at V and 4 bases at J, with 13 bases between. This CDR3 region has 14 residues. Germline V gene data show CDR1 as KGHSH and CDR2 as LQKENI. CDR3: CASSRDTRGETQYF. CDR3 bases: TGTGCCAGCTCACGTGACACAAGGGGAGAGACCCAGTACTTC.

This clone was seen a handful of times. The CDR3 region has the DNA TGTGCCAGCAGTGCCAGGGGGAGGACTGGGGCCAACGTCCTGACTTTC. The encoded protein is CASSARGRTGANVLTF. V and J are TRBV27 and TRBJ2-6; a weak D match, TRBD1 (7 bases). V was cut by 5 bases and J by 2 bases, with 13 bases left in between. CDR1 is MNHEY, CDR2 SMNVEV, per germline (reference sequence). This CDR3 contains 16 residues.

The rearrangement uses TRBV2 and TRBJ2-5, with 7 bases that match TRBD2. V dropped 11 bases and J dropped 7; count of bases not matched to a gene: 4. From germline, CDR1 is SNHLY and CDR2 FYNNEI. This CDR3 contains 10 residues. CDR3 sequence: CARGGGTQYF. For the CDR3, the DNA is TGTGCCCGCGGCGGGGGGACCCAGTACTTC.

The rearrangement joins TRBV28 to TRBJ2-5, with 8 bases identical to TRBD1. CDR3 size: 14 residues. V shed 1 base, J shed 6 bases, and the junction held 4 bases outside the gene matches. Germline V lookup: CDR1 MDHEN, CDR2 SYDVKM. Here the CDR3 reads CASSLLVRGQTQYF. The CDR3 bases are TGTGCCAGCAGTTTATTGGTCAGGGGGCAGACCCAGTACTTC.

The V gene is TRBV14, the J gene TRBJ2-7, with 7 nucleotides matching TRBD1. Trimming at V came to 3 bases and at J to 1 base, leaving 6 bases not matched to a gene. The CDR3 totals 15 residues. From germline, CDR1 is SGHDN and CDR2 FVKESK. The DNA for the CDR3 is TGTGCCAGCAGCCAGGGAAGGGGACAGTCCTACGAGCAGTACTTC. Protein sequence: CASSQGRGQSYEQYF.